This T cell receptor (beta chain) was sequenced in a study of T-cell reconstitution after alpha-beta-depleted transplantation in children (dated by TCRdb to about 2016). About the study as a whole: The study quantitatively tracked T-cell immune reconstitution after TCRalphabeta/CD19-depleted allogeneic hematopoietic cell transplantation in children using TCR repertoire profiling. Study-wide findings and limitations: Over the following months the frequencies of hyperexpanded clones went down, and after one year T-cell counts and TCRbeta diversity were mostly credited to newly produced T cells. In some patients, high TCRbeta diversity at day 60 was attributed to recipient T cells and intrathymic progenitors that had survived conditioning. The apparently early alphabetaT-cell count recovery about two months after transplant was reportedly dependent on only several hundred rapidly expanded clones derived from non-depleted graft cells.

V has 1 base trimmed and J has 3 bases trimmed; junction bases matching no gene number 6. As encoded in the germline V gene, CDR1 is KGHSH while CDR2 is LQKENI. From cysteine to phenylalanine, the CDR3 is 16 amino acids long. CDR3 DNA only is kept here, 48 bases in frame from base 1. The library was obtained by PCR. The sample was run on an Illumina HiSeq 2500. TCR libraries were prepared with molecular barcoding, using unique molecular identifiers to normalize TCRbeta repertoire quantification. In-frame beta chains were kept once TCRdb had trimmed the public reads at Q25 with fastp and called clones with MiXCR. Rows with a matching CDR3 protein are joined into one entry that keeps the most common DNA and genes. This sample comprises 700,000 to 950,000 distinct CDR3 sequences, around 17% of them detected only once. In total, the top ten clones hold just under 5% of the sample. This clonotype was seen a few times. This receptor's antigen is unknown. Base qualities are missing; no much larger clone stands one base away.

This sample's treatment or condition label indicates: allogeneic hematopoietic cell transplantation with graft depleted of TCRalphabeta T cells and CD19 B cells. The transplant recipients were children given TCRalphabeta/CD19-depleted allogeneic hematopoietic cell grafts. This TCR derives from a male patient younger than 18 who had a stem cell transplant for acute lymphoblastic leukemia, so the T cells may come from the graft donor. The sample was PBMCs, mostly from graft donor cells, taken 360 days after TCRalphabeta/CD19-depleted stem cell transplant. The rearranged segments are TRBV18 and TRBJ2-3, with 8 bases in between that match TRBD1. The CDR3 amino acid sequence is: CASSPRRDRTTDTQYF. The DNA sequence is TGTGCCAGCTCACCACGGCGGGACAGGACGACAGATACGCAGTATTTT.